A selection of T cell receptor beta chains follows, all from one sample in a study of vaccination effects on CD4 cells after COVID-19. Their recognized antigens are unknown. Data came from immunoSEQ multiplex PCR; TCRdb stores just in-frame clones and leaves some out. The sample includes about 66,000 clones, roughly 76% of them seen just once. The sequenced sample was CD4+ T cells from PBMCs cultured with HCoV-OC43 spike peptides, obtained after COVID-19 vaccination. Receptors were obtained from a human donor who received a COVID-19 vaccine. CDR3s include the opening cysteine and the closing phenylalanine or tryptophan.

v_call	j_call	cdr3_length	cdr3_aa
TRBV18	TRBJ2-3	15	CASSPEGAHTDTQYF
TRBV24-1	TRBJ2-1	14	CATAGQPNYNEQFF
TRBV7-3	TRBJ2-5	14	CASSLTQTQETQYF
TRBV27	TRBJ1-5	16	CASSFSQGNGNQPQHF
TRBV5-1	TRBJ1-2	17	CASSSPARGAGNYGYTF
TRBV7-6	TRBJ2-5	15	CASSPGQGAPETQYF
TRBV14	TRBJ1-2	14	CASSQEPGYYGYTF
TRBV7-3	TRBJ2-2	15	CASSLYTGSTGELFF
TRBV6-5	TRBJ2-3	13	CASSFKGLDTQYF
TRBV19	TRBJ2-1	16	CASSRRDSDSYNEQFF
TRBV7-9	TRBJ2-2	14	CASRTHSDTGELFF
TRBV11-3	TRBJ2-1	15	CASSLGASGFNEQFF
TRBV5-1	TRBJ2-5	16	CASSLEGGGMVKTQYF
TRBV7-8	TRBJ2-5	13	CASSRGREETQYF
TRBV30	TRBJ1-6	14	CAWRGRGSNSPLHF
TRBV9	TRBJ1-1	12	CASSSNRKRAFF
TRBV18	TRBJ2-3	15	CASSPQNGGTDTQYF
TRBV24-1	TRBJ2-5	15	CATSDLGQGRETQYF
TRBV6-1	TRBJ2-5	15	CASTLVDDSPRGQYF
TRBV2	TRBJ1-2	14	CATLGRGRVYGYTF
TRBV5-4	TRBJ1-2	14	CASSSQVPGDGYTF
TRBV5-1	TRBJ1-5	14	CASSLESSNQPQHF
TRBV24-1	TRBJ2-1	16	CATSDAQGASYNEQFF
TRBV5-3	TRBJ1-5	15	CARSPRDRVHQPQHF
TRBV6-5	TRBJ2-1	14	CASSYTTTYNEQFF
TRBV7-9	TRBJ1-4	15	CASSLANLGAEKLFF
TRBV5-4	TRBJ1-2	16	CASSPQVGGTLYGYTF
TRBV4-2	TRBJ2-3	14	CASSQVQGPDTQYF
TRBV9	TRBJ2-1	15	CASSVTLAEYNEQFF
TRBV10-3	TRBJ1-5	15	CATTERTDQNQPQHF
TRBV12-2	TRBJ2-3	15	CASRLKQFWTDTQYF
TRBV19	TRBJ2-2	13	CASSMTGTGELFF
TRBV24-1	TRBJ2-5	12	CATSDPGETQYF
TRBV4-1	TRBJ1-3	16	CASSRDRPISGNTIYF
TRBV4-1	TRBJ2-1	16	CASSQRTGSSYNEQFF
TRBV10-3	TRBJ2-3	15	CAIRTPGQGPDTQYF
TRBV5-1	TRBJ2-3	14	CASSFGPGTDTQYF
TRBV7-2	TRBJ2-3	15	CASSLMSGGTDTQYF
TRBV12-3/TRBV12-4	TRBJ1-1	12	CASSFWTSEAFF
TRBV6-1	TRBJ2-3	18	CASSEGRLAGPQVDTQYF
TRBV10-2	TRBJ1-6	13	CASSEASATPLHF